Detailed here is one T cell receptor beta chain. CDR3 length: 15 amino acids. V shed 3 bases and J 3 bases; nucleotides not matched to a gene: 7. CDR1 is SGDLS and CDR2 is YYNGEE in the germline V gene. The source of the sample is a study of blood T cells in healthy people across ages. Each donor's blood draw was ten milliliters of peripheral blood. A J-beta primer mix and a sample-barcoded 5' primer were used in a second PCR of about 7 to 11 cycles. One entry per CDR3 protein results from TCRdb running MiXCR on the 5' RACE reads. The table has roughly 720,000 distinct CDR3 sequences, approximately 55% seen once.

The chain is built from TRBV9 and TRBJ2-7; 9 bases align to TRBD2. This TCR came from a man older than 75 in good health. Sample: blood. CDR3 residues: CASSAGVAGVYEQYF. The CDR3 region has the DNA TGTGCCAGCAGCGCAGGCGTAGCGGGAGTCTACGAGCAGTACTTC.